Following are 13 T cell receptor beta chains from one sample sequenced in a study of OX40 agonist ivuxolimab in advanced cancers. Clones were read by immunoSEQ multiplex PCR, and TCRdb kept only the in-frame ones, dropping some. The sample has about 76,000 clones; more than 75% are singletons. Sequences were derived from CD4+ or CD8+ T cells sorted from blood, sampled in a trial of the OX40 agonist ivuxolimab. The receptors shown here come from an adult with an advanced solid tumor such as melanoma, head and neck, liver or kidney cancer.

CDR3 coding DNA: TGTGCCAGCAGTGATGGACTAGCGGGGTTCTACGAGCAGTACTTC. Translation: CASSDGLAGFYEQYF. This chain connects TRBV6-1 to TRBJ2-7, with 12 bases lining up with TRBD2. CDR1 MNHNS and CDR2 SASEGT come from the germline V gene. The CDR3 is 15 amino acids. Trimming removed 3 bases from V and 3 bases from J; junction bases left unmatched: 3.

This clone was counted once. This chain's CDR3 is CASSIQDRPNEKLFF. For the CDR3, the DNA is TGTGCCAGTAGTATCCAGGACAGGCCTAATGAAAAACTGTTTTTT. This chain connects TRBV19 to TRBJ1-4, with 7 bases matching TRBD1. CDR1 and CDR2 (germline): LNHDA, SQIVND (reference sequence). The V and J ends lost 3 bases and 3 bases, in that order; junction bases with no gene match: 4. This CDR3 has 15 residues. The whole variable domain, filled in from reference TRBV19 and TRBJ1-4, reads DGGITQSPKYLFRKEGQNVTLSCEQNLNHDAMYWYRQDPGQGLRLIYYSQIVNDFQKGDIAEGYSVSREKKESFPLTVTSAQKNPTAFYLCASSIQDRPNEKLFFGSGTQLSVL.

This chain joins TRBV19 and TRBJ1-1; D gene uncertain. CDR3 length: 12 amino acids. V was clipped by 5 bases and J by 9 bases, with 13 bases between them. Per germline, CDR1 LNHDA and CDR2 SQIVND (reference sequence). The CDR3 here is CASSPSGYKAFF. The CDR3 DNA reads TGTGCCAGTAGTCCCTCGGGATACAAAGCTTTCTTT.

This rearrangement joins TRBV4-1 to TRBJ2-3; D gene ambiguous. V gave up 2 bases and J gave up 2 bases, with 8 bases separating them. The V gene's germline CDR1 is MGHRA and CDR2 YSYEKL. The CDR3 spans 14 residues. CDR3 sequence reads: CASSQTIPTDTQYF. As DNA, the CDR3 is TGCGCCAGCAGCCAAACCATCCCCACAGATACGCAGTATTTT.

CDR3 bases: TGTGCCTGGGACAGGGAGATTAATTCACCCCTCCACTTT. Its translation is CAWDREINSPLHF. The chain recombines TRBV30 with TRBJ1-6; 7 nucleotides align to TRBD1. With V trimmed by 5 bases and J by 6 bases, 4 bases remained unmatched. This CDR3 region has 13 residues. Germline CDR1 reads GTSNPN; CDR2 reads SVGIG (reference sequence). The full variable domain, in which reference TRBV30 and TRBJ1-6 provide the parts outside the CDR3, is SQTIHQWPATLVQPVGSPLSLECTVEGTSNPNLYWYRQAAGRGLQLLFYSVGIGQISSEVPQNLSASRPQDRQFILSSKKLLLSDSGFYLCAWDREINSPLHFGNGTRLTVT.

The rearrangement links TRBV4-1 to TRBJ1-6; 7 bases agree with TRBD1. The V gene end was trimmed by 4 bases and the J gene end by 7 bases; junction bases not matched to a gene: 4. Germline-derived CDR1 and CDR2 are MGHRA and YSYEKL. The CDR3 is made up of 14 amino acids. The CDR3 DNA reads TGCGCCAGCAGCCGCGACAGGGCAAATTCACCCCTCCACTTT. Protein product: CASSRDRANSPLHF.

The genes are TRBV19 and TRBJ1-1; 7 bases fit TRBD1. Germline V gene lookup returns CDR1 LNHDA and CDR2 SQIVND (reference sequence). CDR3 length: 15 residues. J was trimmed by 6 bases and V by 4 bases; bases with no gene match: 11. The CDR3 DNA follows: TGTGCCAGTAGTACCTCGGGAGGGGGCACCGCTGAAGCTTTCTTT. Translated, it gives CASSTSGGGTAEAFF.

The chain couples TRBV19 to TRBJ1-2; no reliable D call. V was cut by 6 bases and J by 4 bases, with 12 bases left in between. In germline, CDR1 is LNHDA, CDR2 SQIVND (reference sequence). The CDR3 covers 13 residues. The CDR3 here is CASSPSVGYGYTF. CDR3 DNA: TGTGCCAGTAGCCCCTCTGTCGGCTATGGCTACACCTTC.

The CDR3, as DNA: TGTGCCAGCAGCCCTGGGCCACTGCGATACAATGAGCAGTTCTTC. Translated: CASSPGPLRYNEQFF. The chain links TRBV7-3 to TRBJ2-1; D not resolved. Germline V lookup: CDR1 SGHTA, CDR2 FQGTGA. This CDR3 spans 15 amino acids. With 5 bases removed from V and 4 bases from J, the gap between germline ends came to 15 bases.

The chain employs TRBV4-2 and TRBJ1-1, with D possibly matching TRBD1 (6 bases). Trimming left V 6 bases short and J 1 base short, with 12 bases between. Per the germline V gene, CDR1 is LGHNA and CDR2 is YNFKEQ. The CDR3 length is 14 residues. The CDR3 DNA is TGTGCCAGCAGTAGGGGGGCTACGAACACTGAAGCTTTCTTT. This encodes CASSRGATNTEAFF.

The chain joins TRBV2 to TRBJ2-1, with a possible D match to TRBD2 (5 bases). The V and J ends lost 2 bases and 2 bases respectively, with 16 bases between them. Germline CDR1 is SNHLY and CDR2 is FYNNEI. The CDR3 spans 17 residues. The CDR3 protein is CASSEISGIGAYNEQFF. The CDR3 bases are TGTGCCAGCAGTGAAATCTCGGGGATCGGGGCCTACAATGAGCAGTTCTTC.

This chain uses TRBV19 with TRBJ1-1, with D perhaps matching TRBD1 (6 bases). V shed 2 bases and J shed 4 bases, with 20 bases lying between them. The CDR3 runs to 17 residues. CDR1 is LNHDA and CDR2 is SQIVND in the germline V gene (reference sequence). CDR3 DNA: TGTGCCAGTAGTATATCCCGTGGAGGGGGACTCGGCACTGAAGCTTTCTTT. Its translation: CASSISRGGGLGTEAFF. Using reference TRBV19 and TRBJ1-1 for the parts outside the CDR3, the full variable domain is DGGITQSPKYLFRKEGQNVTLSCEQNLNHDAMYWYRQDPGQGLRLIYYSQIVNDFQKGDIAEGYSVSREKKESFPLTVTSAQKNPTAFYLCASSISRGGGLGTEAFFGQGTRLTVV.

V is TRBV5-1 and J is TRBJ1-6; possible D gene TRBD1, 5 bases. The CDR3 totals 14 residues. CDR1 is SGHRS and CDR2 is YFSETQ in the germline V gene. V lost 6 bases, J lost 5 bases, and 12 bases lay in between. The CDR3 DNA sequence: TGCGCCAGCACTCTAGGGACGGATAATTCACCCCTCCACTTT. As protein: CASTLGTDNSPLHF.